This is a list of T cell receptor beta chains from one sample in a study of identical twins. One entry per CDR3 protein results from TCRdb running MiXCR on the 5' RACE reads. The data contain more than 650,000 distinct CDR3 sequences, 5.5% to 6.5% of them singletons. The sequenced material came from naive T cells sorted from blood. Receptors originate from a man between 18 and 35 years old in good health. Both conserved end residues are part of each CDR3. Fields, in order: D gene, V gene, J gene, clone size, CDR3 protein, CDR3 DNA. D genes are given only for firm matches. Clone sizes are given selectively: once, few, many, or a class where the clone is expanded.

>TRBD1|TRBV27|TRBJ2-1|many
CASEVYSGTGGPNEQFF
TGTGCCAGCGAAGTTTACAGTGGGACAGGGGGGCCAAATGAGCAGTTCTTC
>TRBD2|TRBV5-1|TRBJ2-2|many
CASSPPGLAATGELFF
TGCGCCAGCAGCCCTCCGGGACTAGCGGCTACCGGGGAGCTGTTTTTT
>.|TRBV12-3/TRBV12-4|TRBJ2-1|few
CASSLWVSSYNEQFF
TGTGCCAGCAGTTTATGGGTCAGCTCCTACAATGAGCAGTTCTTC
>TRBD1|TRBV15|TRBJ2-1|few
CATSRGDRAVNGQFF
TGTGCCACCAGCAGGGGGGACAGGGCGGTAAATGGGCAGTTCTTC
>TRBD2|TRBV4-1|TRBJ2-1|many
CASRGEWSGSSDEQFF
TGCGCCAGCAGGGGAGAATGGAGCGGGAGTTCGGATGAGCAGTTCTTC
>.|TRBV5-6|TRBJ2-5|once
CATREGARETQYF
TGTGCCACCCGGGAGGGGGCGCGTGAGACCCAGTACTTC
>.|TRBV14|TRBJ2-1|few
CASSHARGPTYNEQFF
TGTGCCAGCAGCCATGCACGGGGCCCTACCTACAATGAGCAGTTCTTC
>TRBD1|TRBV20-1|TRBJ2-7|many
CSAPLQGAGLYEQYF
TGCAGTGCTCCCCTACAGGGGGCCGGTTTGTACGAGCAGTACTTC
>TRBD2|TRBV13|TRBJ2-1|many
CASSLGLVGLAENNEQFF
TGTGCCAGCAGCTTAGGCCTAGTAGGGCTAGCGGAGAACAATGAGCAGTTCTTC
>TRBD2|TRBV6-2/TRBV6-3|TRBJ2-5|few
CASSHLAGQETQYF
TGTGCCAGCAGCCACCTAGCGGGACAAGAGACCCAGTACTTC
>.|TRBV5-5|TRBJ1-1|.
CASSSSSGTEAFF
TGTGCCAGCAGCTCCTCTTCCGGCACTGAAGCTTTCTTT
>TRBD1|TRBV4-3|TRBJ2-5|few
CASSHTPGTGETQYF
TGCGCCAGCAGCCATACCCCGGGGACAGGGGAGACCCAGTACTTC
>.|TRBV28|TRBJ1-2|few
CASSPNIGQWVFGYGYTF
TGTGCCAGCAGTCCGAATATCGGACAGTGGGTCTTCGGCTATGGCTACACCTTC
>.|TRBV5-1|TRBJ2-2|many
CASTPPGIGELFF
TGCGCCAGCACCCCGCCGGGGATCGGGGAGCTGTTTTTT
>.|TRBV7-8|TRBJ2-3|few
CASSYRDNPTDTQYF
TGTGCCAGCAGCTACCGGGACAATCCCACAGATACGCAGTATTTT
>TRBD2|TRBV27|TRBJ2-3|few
CASTQSGGSTDTQYF
TGTGCCAGCACCCAAAGCGGGGGGAGCACAGATACGCAGTATTTT
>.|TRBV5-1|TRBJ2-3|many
CASSATTSLGPPDTQYF
TGCGCCAGCAGCGCAACGACTAGTTTGGGTCCGCCAGATACGCAGTATTTT
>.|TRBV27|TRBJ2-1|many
CASSWDVRNEQFF
TGTGCCAGCAGCTGGGACGTGAGGAATGAGCAGTTCTTC
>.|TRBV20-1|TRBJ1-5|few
CSASRGGVYNQPQHF
TGCAGTGCTAGCCGAGGGGGGGTATACAATCAGCCCCAGCATTTT
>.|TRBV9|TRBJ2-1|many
CASSVPAGEQFF
TGTGCCAGCAGCGTCCCCGCGGGTGAGCAGTTCTTC
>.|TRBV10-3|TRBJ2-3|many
CAISASSSTDTQYF
TGTGCCATCAGTGCTAGCAGTAGCACAGATACGCAGTATTTT
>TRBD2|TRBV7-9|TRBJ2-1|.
CASSPIWGAGGPTEQFF
TGTGCCAGCAGCCCGATCTGGGGAGCGGGAGGGCCCACTGAGCAGTTCTTC
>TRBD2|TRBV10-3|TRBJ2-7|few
CAISELAPTYEQYF
TGTGCCATCAGTGAACTAGCGCCTACCTACGAGCAGTACTTC
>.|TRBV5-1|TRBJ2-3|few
CASSLVGLRADTQYF
TGCGCCAGCAGCTTGGTCGGGCTTCGGGCAGATACGCAGTATTTT
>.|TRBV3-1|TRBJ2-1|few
CASSQGLLDNEQFF
TGTGCCAGCAGCCAAGGGCTCCTAGACAATGAGCAGTTCTTC
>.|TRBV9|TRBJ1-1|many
CASSVGPRVNTEAFF
TGTGCCAGCAGCGTAGGTCCCAGGGTGAACACTGAAGCTTTCTTT
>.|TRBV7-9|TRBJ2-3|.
CASRQGLSTDTQYF
TGTGCCAGCAGGCAAGGCCTTAGCACAGATACGCAGTATTTT
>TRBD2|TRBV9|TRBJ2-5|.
CASSAYSGRVDETQYF
TGTGCCAGCAGCGCTTATAGCGGGAGGGTGGACGAGACCCAGTACTTC
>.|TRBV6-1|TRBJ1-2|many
CASTPRGENYGYTF
TGTGCCAGCACTCCCCGGGGGGAGAACTATGGCTACACCTTC
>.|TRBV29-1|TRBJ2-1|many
CSVKVPGTLYNEQFF
TGCAGCGTTAAAGTTCCCGGGACACTCTACAATGAGCAGTTCTTC
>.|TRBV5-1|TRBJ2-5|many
CASSLVASAETQYF
TGCGCCAGCAGCTTGGTGGCGTCCGCGGAGACCCAGTACTTC
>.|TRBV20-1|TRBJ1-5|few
CSARADSDQPQHF
TGCAGTGCTAGGGCGGACAGCGATCAGCCCCAGCATTTT
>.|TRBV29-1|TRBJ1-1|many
CSVELVLGTEAFF
TGCAGCGTTGAATTGGTTCTGGGGACTGAAGCTTTCTTT
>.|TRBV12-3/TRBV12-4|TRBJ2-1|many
CASSPLSNEQFF
TGTGCCAGCAGTCCTCTCAGCAATGAGCAGTTCTTC
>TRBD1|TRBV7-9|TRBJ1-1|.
CASSPPGQHTEAFF
TGTGCCAGCAGCCCTCCGGGACAGCACACTGAAGCTTTCTTT
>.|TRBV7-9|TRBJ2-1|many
CASMGISAYNEQFF
TGTGCCAGCATGGGGATATCAGCCTACAATGAGCAGTTCTTC
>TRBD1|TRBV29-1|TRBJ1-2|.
CSVRGNRGTNYGYTF
TGCAGCGTTCGGGGAAACAGGGGTACGAACTATGGCTACACCTTC
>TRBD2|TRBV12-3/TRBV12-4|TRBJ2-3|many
CASSSLTSGIGTDTQYF
TGTGCCAGCAGTTCCCTGACTAGCGGGATTGGCACAGATACGCAGTATTTT
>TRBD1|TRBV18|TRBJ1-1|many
CASSPKTGHAFF
TGTGCCAGCTCACCGAAGACAGGGCATGCTTTCTTT
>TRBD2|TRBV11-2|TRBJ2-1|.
CASSLDLSVLASSYNEQFF
TGTGCCAGCAGCTTAGATCTCTCAGTACTAGCGAGCTCCTACAATGAGCAGTTCTTC
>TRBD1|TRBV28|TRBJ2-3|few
CASRATGEDTQYF
TGTGCCAGCAGGGCCACAGGGGAGGATACGCAGTATTTT
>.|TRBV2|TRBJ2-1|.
CASSTAHRVTWQFF
TGTGCCAGCAGCACTGCACACAGGGTAACCTGGCAGTTCTTC
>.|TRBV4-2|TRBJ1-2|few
CASSQELHGGYTF
TGTGCCAGCAGCCAAGAGTTGCACGGTGGCTACACCTTC
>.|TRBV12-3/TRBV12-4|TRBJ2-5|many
CASSSRLGGGETQYF
TGTGCCAGCAGTTCCCGACTCGGTGGGGGAGAGACCCAGTACTTC
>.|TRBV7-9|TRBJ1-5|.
CASSLSQGGRNQPQHF
TGTGCCAGCAGCTTGAGCCAGGGTGGGCGCAATCAGCCCCAGCATTTT
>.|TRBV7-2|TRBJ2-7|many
CASSYTAYEQYF
TGTGCCAGCAGCTACACCGCCTACGAGCAGTACTTC
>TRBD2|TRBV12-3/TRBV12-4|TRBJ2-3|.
CASSPVGWLAATDTQYF
TGTGCCAGCAGTCCCGTAGGCTGGCTAGCGGCCACAGATACGCAGTATTTT
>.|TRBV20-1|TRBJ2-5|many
CSARGDIPRGQETQYF
TGCAGTGCTAGAGGGGACATACCAAGGGGCCAAGAGACCCAGTACTTC
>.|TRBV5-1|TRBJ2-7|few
CASSLSGSADEQYF
TGCGCCAGCAGCCTGAGCGGGTCTGCGGACGAGCAGTACTTC
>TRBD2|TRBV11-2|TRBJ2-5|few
CASSYLAAGETQYF
TGTGCCAGCAGCTATCTAGCGGCGGGGGAGACCCAGTACTTC
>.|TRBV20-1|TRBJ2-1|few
CSARDERSSYNEQFF
TGCAGTGCTAGAGATGAGAGATCCTCCTACAATGAGCAGTTCTTC
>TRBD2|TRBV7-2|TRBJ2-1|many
CASSFTSGRTEQFF
TGTGCCAGCAGCTTCACTAGCGGGAGAACTGAGCAGTTCTTC
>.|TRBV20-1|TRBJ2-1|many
CSARGGTLYNEQFF
TGCAGTGCTAGAGGGGGGACTCTTTACAATGAGCAGTTCTTC
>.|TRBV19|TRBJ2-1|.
CASTPIDFYNEQFF
TGTGCCAGTACCCCTATCGACTTCTACAATGAGCAGTTCTTC